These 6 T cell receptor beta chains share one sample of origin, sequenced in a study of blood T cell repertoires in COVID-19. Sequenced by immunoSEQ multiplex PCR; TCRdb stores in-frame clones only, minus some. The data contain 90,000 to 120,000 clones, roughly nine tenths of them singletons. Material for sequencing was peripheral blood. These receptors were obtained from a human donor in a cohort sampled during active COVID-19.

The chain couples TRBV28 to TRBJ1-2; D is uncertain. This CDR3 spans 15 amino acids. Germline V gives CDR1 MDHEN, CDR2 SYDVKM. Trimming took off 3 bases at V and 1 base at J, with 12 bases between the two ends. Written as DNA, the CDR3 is TGTGCCAGCAGTTTTTCGGGGTCCGGTAACTATGGCTACACCTTC. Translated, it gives CASSFSGSGNYGYTF.

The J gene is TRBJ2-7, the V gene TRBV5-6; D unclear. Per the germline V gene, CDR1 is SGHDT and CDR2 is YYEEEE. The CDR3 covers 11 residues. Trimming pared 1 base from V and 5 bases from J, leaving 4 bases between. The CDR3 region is CASSLRDEQYF. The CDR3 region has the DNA TGTGCCAGCAGCTTGCGCGACGAGCAGTACTTC.

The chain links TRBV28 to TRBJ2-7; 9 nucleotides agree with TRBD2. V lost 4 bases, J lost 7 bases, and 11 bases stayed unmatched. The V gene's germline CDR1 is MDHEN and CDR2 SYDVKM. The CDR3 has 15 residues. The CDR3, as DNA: TGTGCCAGCAGTTCGATAGCGGGGGCCAATGAGGAGCAGTACTTC. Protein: CASSSIAGANEEQYF.

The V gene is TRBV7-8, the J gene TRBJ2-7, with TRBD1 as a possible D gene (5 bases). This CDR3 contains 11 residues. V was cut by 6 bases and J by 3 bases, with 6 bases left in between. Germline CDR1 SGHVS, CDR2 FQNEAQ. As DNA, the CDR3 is TGTGCCAGCAGGGGGCTCTACGAGCAGTACTTC. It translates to CASRGLYEQYF.

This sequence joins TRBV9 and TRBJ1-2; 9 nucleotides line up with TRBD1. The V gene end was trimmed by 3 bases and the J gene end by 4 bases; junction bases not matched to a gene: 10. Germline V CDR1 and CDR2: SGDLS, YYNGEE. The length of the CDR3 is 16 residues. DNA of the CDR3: TGTGCCAGCAGCGGCCATCGACAGGGGGAAGGCTATGGCTACACCTTC. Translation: CASSGHRQGEGYGYTF.

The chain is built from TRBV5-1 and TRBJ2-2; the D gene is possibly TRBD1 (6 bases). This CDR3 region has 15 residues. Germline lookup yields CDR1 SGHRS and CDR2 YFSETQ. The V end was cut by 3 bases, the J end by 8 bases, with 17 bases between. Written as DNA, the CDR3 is TGCGCCAGCAGCTCCAGTACAGGGAAGGTAGGGGAGCTGTTTTTT. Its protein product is CASSSSTGKVGELFF.